This paragraph reports one T cell receptor (beta chain). The target antigen is unknown. The source of the sample is a study of shared clonotypes between healthy human individuals. Study-level background: Each donor's CD8 memory used one plate, CD8 naive two, each CD4 subset three.

General study findings and limits: Shared clonotypes across all four donors exceeded non-shared ones in generation probability.

CDR1 is MNHEY and CDR2 is SMNVEV in the germline V gene (reference sequence). CDR3 length: 16 residues. Losses at the gene ends were 5 bases for V and 0 bases for J; bases not matched to a gene: 3. As handled by the study authors: ImmunoSEQ supplied junction-only sequences lacking quality scores, so filtering was different. Clones were sequenced by immunoSEQ multiplex PCR, and TCRdb holds only the in-frame ones, with some missing. Clonal size and the V and J genes are those of that table, whereas D and trimming came from the DNA. The table shows some 1.4 million clones, with roughly 96% occurring only once. A CD45RA-negative memory subset and a CD45RA+ naive subset were separated from the CD4+ cells.

What was sequenced was naive CD4+ T cells sorted from blood. Sample subset: CD45RA+ positively selected. V usage is TRBV27 and J usage is TRBJ2-7, with 14 bases matching TRBD2. This clonotype originated in a young man in good health. The CDR3 protein is CASSRTSGRSSYEQYF. CDR3 DNA sequence: TGTGCCAGCAGTAGGACTAGCGGGAGGTCCTCCTACGAGCAGTACTTC.